The rows below give T cell receptor beta chains drawn from one sample of a study of regulatory T cells in long-lasting Graves disease. TCRdb used MiXCR to reprocess the multiplex PCR reads, holding one entry per CDR3 protein. The table shows 650,000 to 700,000 distinct CDR3 sequences, with 25% to 35% occurring only once. The sample consisted of peripheral blood mononuclear cells (PBMCs), taken when the disease was refractory, from a patient treated with antithyroid drugs. All receptors come from a female donor with Graves disease. Both conserved end residues are part of each CDR3. D genes are given only for firm matches. Clone size is shown for a subset of rows, as once, few, many or a class of expanded clone.

-	TRBV9	TRBJ1-1	few	TGTGCCAGCAGCGTTCGACAGTCCACTGAAGCTTTCTTT	CASSVRQSTEAFF
TRBD1	TRBV5-1	TRBJ1-1	few	TGCGCCAGCAGCTTGGCACAGGGGACAAGGAACACTGAAGCTTTCTTT	CASSLAQGTRNTEAFF
-	TRBV12-3/TRBV12-4	TRBJ1-4	many	TGTGCCAGCAGCCCCAGGACGTCTGAAAAACTGTTTTTT	CASSPRTSEKLFF
-	TRBV5-5	TRBJ1-5	few	TGTGCCAGCAGCCGAACGGACGGAGATCAGCCCCAGCATTTT	CASSRTDGDQPQHF
TRBD2	TRBV7-3	TRBJ2-7	-	TGTGCCAGCAGCCAATCTCCCACTAGCGGGACGGGCGAGCAGTACTTC	CASSQSPTSGTGEQYF
TRBD1	TRBV20-1	TRBJ1-5	-	TGCAGTGCCAGACACAGGGGGCGGATTAAGAACAATCAGCCCCAGCATTTT	CSARHRGRIKNNQPQHF
-	TRBV7-2	TRBJ1-2	-	TGTGCCAGCAGCTCAGTACCGATGGAGGACTATGGCTACACCTTC	CASSSVPMEDYGYTF
-	TRBV6-1	TRBJ1-2	-	TGTGCCAGCAGTACCGGGGGGACTGGCTACACCTTC	CASSTGGTGYTF
-	TRBV12-3/TRBV12-4	TRBJ1-5	many	TGTGCCAGCAGTTTAGTGGCGGCCGGGCAGCCCCAGCATTTT	CASSLVAAGQPQHF
-	TRBV11-2	TRBJ1-1	many	TGTGCCAGCAGCGGCTTTGGAGTACTCGAAGCTTTCTTT	CASSGFGVLEAFF
TRBD2	TRBV19	TRBJ2-2	few	TGTGCCAGTAGCGCCAAACGACTAGCTCCCGGGGAGCTGTTTTTT	CASSAKRLAPGELFF
-	TRBV11-2	TRBJ1-5	-	TGTGCCAGCAGCACTAATACTGGCGGGGTGCGATTTGATTTGAGCAATCAGCCCCAGCATTTT	CASSTNTGGVRFDLSNQPQHF
TRBD1	TRBV19	TRBJ2-5	-	TGTGCCAGTAGCAAGGACAGGGTTCTAGAAGAGACCCAGTACTTC	CASSKDRVLEETQYF
-	TRBV24-1	TRBJ2-5	-	TGTGCCACCAGTGATTTCCAGTCTCCAGAGACCCAGTACTTC	CATSDFQSPETQYF
-	TRBV28	TRBJ1-1	many	TGTGCCAGCAGTTTAGGGATCCGTCTGACCACTGAAGCTTTCTTT	CASSLGIRLTTEAFF
-	TRBV5-6	TRBJ2-7	-	TGTGCCGGCAGCTGGGGTATGGGAGAGCAGTACTTC	CAGSWGMGEQYF
-	TRBV9	TRBJ1-2	few	TGTGCCAGCAGCGCGGGACGGATTCCCTATGGCTACACCTTC	CASSAGRIPYGYTF
-	TRBV7-2	TRBJ2-7	-	TGTGCCACCCCCGGCGGGTACCCCTCCTACGAGCAGTACTTC	CATPGGYPSYEQYF
-	TRBV11-2	TRBJ2-7	many	TGTGCCAGCACCTTCAGCTCCTACGAGCAGTACTTC	CASTFSSYEQYF
-	TRBV2	TRBJ2-2	few	TGTGCCAGTCAAGGGGCGGGCGGGGAGCTGTTTTTT	CASQGAGGELFF
-	TRBV28	TRBJ1-2	many	TGTGCCAGCAACGGAGGGAGGGGCTATGGCTACACCTTC	CASNGGRGYGYTF
-	TRBV19	TRBJ2-2	-	TGTGCCAGTAGTATTAAGCGCATGAACACCGGGGAGCTGTTTTTT	CASSIKRMNTGELFF
-	TRBV11-2	TRBJ2-7	-	TGTGCCAGCAGCTTTGAAGGGGAGATCCGCGAGCAGTACTTC	CASSFEGEIREQYF
TRBD1	TRBV2	TRBJ2-2	few	TGTGCCAGCAGACCCCGGACAGGGGGGGCCGGGGAGCTGTTTTTT	CASRPRTGGAGELFF
-	TRBV14	TRBJ1-1	-	TGTGCCAGCAGCCAAGATGGGGGGAGGAACACTGAAGCTTTCTTT	CASSQDGGRNTEAFF
-	TRBV3-1	TRBJ1-1	few	TGTGCCAGCAGCCAAGGAGAGGGAACCACTGAAGCTTTCTTT	CASSQGEGTTEAFF
-	TRBV7-3	TRBJ2-7	few	TGTGCCAGCAGCTCGGGCCTCCCTCACGAGCAGTACTTC	CASSSGLPHEQYF
-	TRBV5-6	TRBJ2-7	many	TGTGCCAGCAGCCCCACCGGTACGCGAGGGCAGTACTTC	CASSPTGTRGQYF
TRBD1	TRBV2	TRBJ1-4	many	TGTGCCAGCGGAGGGACAGGGGGAAATGAAAAACTGTTTTTT	CASGGTGGNEKLFF
-	TRBV5-1	TRBJ1-5	few	TGCGCCAGCAGCTTGAGGGGGGGGCGCGAACAGCCCCAGCATTTT	CASSLRGGREQPQHF
-	TRBV19	TRBJ2-7	-	TGTGCCAGTAGCGACTGGAAACTACTCGGCGAGCAGTACTTC	CASSDWKLLGEQYF
-	TRBV12-3/TRBV12-4	TRBJ1-4	-	TGTGCCAGCAGTTCCCCGCGGGAAGTAAGAGAAAAACTGTTTTTT	CASSSPREVREKLFF
TRBD1	TRBV20-1	TRBJ2-4	-	TGCAGTGCTGGGGGACAGGGGAAAAACATTCAGTACTTC	CSAGGQGKNIQYF
-	TRBV6-1	TRBJ1-1	-	TGTGCCAGCAGTGAAGTTCCTGCTGCTAACACTGAAGCTTTCTTT	CASSEVPAANTEAFF
-	TRBV10-3	TRBJ1-1	-	TGTGCCATCAGTGAGTCGGGGCGAGGGGCTTTCTTT	CAISESGRGAFF
-	TRBV7-6	TRBJ1-1	few	TGTGCCAGCAGCTTAGATGGGGCAGGTCACGAAGCTTTCTTT	CASSLDGAGHEAFF
TRBD1	TRBV12-3/TRBV12-4	TRBJ1-5	few	TGTGCCAGCAGGCTGTCAGGGGGCAGCAATCAGCCCCAGCATTTT	CASRLSGGSNQPQHF
-	TRBV6-2/TRBV6-3	TRBJ1-6	-	TGTGCCAGCAGCCCATGGGCGGGAGGATATGATTCACCCCTCCACTTT	CASSPWAGGYDSPLHF
-	TRBV12-3/TRBV12-4	TRBJ1-5	many	TGTGCCAGCAGTCCCGCCGGGACTTCCAATCAGCCCCAGCATTTT	CASSPAGTSNQPQHF
TRBD1	TRBV12-3/TRBV12-4	TRBJ1-1	many	TGTGCCAGCAGTCGCCGGGGACAGGGGGCGGGAAGCCCTGAAGCTTTCTTT	CASSRRGQGAGSPEAFF
TRBD2	TRBV30	TRBJ2-5	many	TGTGCCTGGAGTGTACGGCGGGAGGAGACCCAGTACTTC	CAWSVRREETQYF
TRBD1	TRBV3-1	TRBJ1-1	many	TGTGCCAGCACGAACGAGGACAGGGCGAACACTGAAGCTTTCTTT	CASTNEDRANTEAFF
-	TRBV27	TRBJ2-6	-	TGTGCCAGCAGTTTAGCAGCCTACTCTGGGGCCAACGTCCTGACTTTC	CASSLAAYSGANVLTF
TRBD1	TRBV6-1	TRBJ2-3	few	TGTGCCAGCAGTAGACAGGGCGCAGATACGCAGTATTTT	CASSRQGADTQYF
-	TRBV11-2	TRBJ2-7	few	TGTGCCAGCAGCCCCCGGGGGCCGGCTACGGGCGAGCAGTACTTC	CASSPRGPATGEQYF
-	TRBV6-1	TRBJ1-2	-	TGTGCCAGCAGTGAACCAGGAATCTATGGCTACACCTTC	CASSEPGIYGYTF
TRBD2	TRBV20-1	TRBJ2-7	few	TGCAGTGCTAGAGGGGAACGGACTAGCGGAGGTTACGAGCAGTACTTC	CSARGERTSGGYEQYF
TRBD2	TRBV29-1	TRBJ2-7	-	TGCAGCGTAGCGGGACTAGCGGGAGCCTACGAGCAGTACTTC	CSVAGLAGAYEQYF
-	TRBV12-3/TRBV12-4	TRBJ1-5	-	TGTGCCAGCAGTGGACACGGTAGGGGAGAGCCCCAGCATTTT	CASSGHGRGEPQHF
-	TRBV10-3	TRBJ1-1	many	TGTGCCATCAGTGAGCAGGTAACTGAAGCTTTCTTT	CAISEQVTEAFF
-	TRBV2	TRBJ2-7	many	TGTGCCAGCAGTGCCAGTCCGATAAAATACTACGAGCAGTACTTC	CASSASPIKYYEQYF
-	TRBV12-3/TRBV12-4	TRBJ2-2	few	TGTGCCAGCAGTCCCCGACAGCTACCCTCGGGCACCGGGGAGCTGTTTTTT	CASSPRQLPSGTGELFF